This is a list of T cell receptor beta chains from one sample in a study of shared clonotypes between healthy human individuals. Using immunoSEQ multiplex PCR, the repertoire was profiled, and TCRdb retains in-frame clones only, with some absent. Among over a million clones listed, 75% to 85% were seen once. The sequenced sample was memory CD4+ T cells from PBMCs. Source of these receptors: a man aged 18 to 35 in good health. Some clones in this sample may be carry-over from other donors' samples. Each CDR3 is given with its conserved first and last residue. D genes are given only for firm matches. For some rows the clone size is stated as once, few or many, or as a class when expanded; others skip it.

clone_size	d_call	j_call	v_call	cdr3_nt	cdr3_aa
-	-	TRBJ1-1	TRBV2	TGTGCCAGCAGTGGATGGGGAGGGAACACTGAAGCTTTCTTT	CASSGWGGNTEAFF
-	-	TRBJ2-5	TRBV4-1	TGCGCCAGCAGCCCAGCCCGGAGTAGCACTATGGGAGAGACCCAGTACTTC	CASSPARSSTMGETQYF
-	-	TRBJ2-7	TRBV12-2	TGTGCAAGTCGCGGCACAGGGCCCGTTCGCTATTACGAGCAGTACTTC	CASRGTGPVRYYEQYF
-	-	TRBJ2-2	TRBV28	TGTGCCAGCAGTCTCGCGAGAGGGCCCATGGAGCTGTTTTTT	CASSLARGPMELFF
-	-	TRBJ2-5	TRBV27	TGTGCCAGCAGGGGGCTGGCGGGCTACCAAGAGACCCAGTACTTC	CASRGLAGYQETQYF
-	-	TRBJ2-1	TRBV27	TGTGCCAGCAGTACCTTGGTGAAGCGGCAAAACAATGAGCAGTTCTTC	CASSTLVKRQNNEQFF
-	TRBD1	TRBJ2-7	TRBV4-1	TGCGCCAGCAGCCAAATCCGGGACAGGGGCAACGAGCAGTACTTC	CASSQIRDRGNEQYF
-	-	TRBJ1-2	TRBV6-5	TGTGCCAGCCGCAGAGGAGTAGGGGTGGGATATGGCTACACCTTC	CASRRGVGVGYGYTF
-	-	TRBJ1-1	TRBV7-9	TGTGCCAGCAGCTTAGCGCCGGGGGGACTCGGGGTTGCTGAAGCTTTCTTT	CASSLAPGGLGVAEAFF
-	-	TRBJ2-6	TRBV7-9	TGTGCCAGCAGTTTGGGAGGTTCAGGGGCCAACGTCCTGACTTTC	CASSLGGSGANVLTF
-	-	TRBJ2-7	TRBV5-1	TGCGCCAGCAGCCGATCGCCAGGAGGGGGCGCTTCCTACGAGCAGTACTTC	CASSRSPGGGASYEQYF
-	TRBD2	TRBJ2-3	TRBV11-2	TGTGCCAGCAGCCCCTCTAGCGGGAGGGGACAAGATACGCAGTATTTT	CASSPSSGRGQDTQYF
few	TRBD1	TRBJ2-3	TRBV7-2	TGTGCCAGCAGCTCCCCTGGGGGGACAGGGGGGACGCAGTATTTT	CASSSPGGTGGTQYF
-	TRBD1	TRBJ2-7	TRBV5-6	TGTGCCAGCAGCGGACCGGGACAGGGGATAACCTACGAGCAGTACTTC	CASSGPGQGITYEQYF
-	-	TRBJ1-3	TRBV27	TGTGCCAGCAGTTCGAGCTCTGGAAACACCATATATTTT	CASSSSSGNTIYF
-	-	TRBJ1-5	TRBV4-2	TGTGCCAGCAGCCCGGAGGCCCCTGGCAATCAGCCCCAGCATTTT	CASSPEAPGNQPQHF
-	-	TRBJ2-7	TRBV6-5	TGTGCCAGCAGACGTATACAGGAAAACGAGCAGTACTTC	CASRRIQENEQYF
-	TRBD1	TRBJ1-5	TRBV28	TGTGCCAGCAGCTCCGGGACAGGGACGGTACAGCCCCAGCATTTT	CASSSGTGTVQPQHF
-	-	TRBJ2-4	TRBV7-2	TGTGCCAGCAGCTTAGCCCGAGAAAACATTCAGTACTTC	CASSLARENIQYF
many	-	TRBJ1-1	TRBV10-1	TGCGCCACGGCCGGCTGGACTGAAGCTTTCTTT	CATAGWTEAFF